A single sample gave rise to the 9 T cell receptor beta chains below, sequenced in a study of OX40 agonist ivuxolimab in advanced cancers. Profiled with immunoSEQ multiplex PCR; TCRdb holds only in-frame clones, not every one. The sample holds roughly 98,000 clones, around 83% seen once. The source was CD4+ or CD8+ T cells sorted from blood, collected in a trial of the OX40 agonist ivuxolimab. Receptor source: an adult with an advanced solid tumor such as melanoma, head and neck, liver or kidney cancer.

Here the CDR3 DNA reads TGTGCCAGCAGCCCCCCCGGGACTAAGAGCACCGGGGAGCTGTTTTTT. This codes for CASSPPGTKSTGELFF. The chain uses TRBV7-2 and TRBJ2-2, with 7 bases aligning to TRBD2. Unmatched junction bases numbered 10, after V lost 5 bases and J lost 4 bases. Looked up from germline, CDR1 is SGHTA and CDR2 is FQGNSA. The CDR3 length is 16 residues.

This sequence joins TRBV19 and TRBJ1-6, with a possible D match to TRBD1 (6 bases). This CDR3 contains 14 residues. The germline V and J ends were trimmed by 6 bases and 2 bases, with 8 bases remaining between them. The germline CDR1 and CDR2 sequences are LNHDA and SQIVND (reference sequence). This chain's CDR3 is CASRGQTYNSPLHF. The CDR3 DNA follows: TGTGCCAGTAGAGGACAGACCTATAATTCACCCCTCCACTTT.

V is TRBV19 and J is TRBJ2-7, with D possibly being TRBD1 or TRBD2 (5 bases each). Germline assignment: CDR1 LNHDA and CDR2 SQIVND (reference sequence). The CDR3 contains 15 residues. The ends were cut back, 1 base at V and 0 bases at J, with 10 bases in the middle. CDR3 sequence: CASSIAAGSSYEQYF. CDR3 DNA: TGTGCCAGTAGTATAGCGGCAGGGAGCTCCTACGAGCAGTACTTC. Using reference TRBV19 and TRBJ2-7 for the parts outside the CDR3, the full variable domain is DGGITQSPKYLFRKEGQNVTLSCEQNLNHDAMYWYRQDPGQGLRLIYYSQIVNDFQKGDIAEGYSVSREKKESFPLTVTSAQKNPTAFYLCASSIAAGSSYEQYFGPGTRLTVT.

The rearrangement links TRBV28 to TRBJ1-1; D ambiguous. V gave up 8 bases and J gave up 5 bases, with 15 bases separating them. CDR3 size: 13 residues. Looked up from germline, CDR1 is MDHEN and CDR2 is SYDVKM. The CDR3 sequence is CASGEGLSTEAFF. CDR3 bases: TGTGCCAGCGGGGAAGGGCTAAGTACTGAAGCTTTCTTT.

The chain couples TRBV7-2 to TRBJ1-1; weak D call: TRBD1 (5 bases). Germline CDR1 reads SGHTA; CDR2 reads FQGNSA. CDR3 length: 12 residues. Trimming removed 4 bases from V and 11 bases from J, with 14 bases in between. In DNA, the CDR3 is TGTGCCAGCAGCTCCACCGCGGGGGGGGCTTTCTTT. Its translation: CASSSTAGGAFF.

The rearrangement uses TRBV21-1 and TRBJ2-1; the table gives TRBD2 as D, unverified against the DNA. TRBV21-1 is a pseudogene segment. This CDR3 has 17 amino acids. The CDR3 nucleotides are TGTGCCAGCAGCACCAAGGTACTAGCGGGACCCTACAATGAGCAGTTCTTC. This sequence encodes CASSTKVLAGPYNEQFF.

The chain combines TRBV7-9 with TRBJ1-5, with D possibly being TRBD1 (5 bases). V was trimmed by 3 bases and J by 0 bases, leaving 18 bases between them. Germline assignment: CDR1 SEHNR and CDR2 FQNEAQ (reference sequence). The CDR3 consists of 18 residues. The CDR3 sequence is CASSFTSSRENSNQPQHF. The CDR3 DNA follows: TGTGCCAGCAGCTTTACCTCAAGCAGGGAGAATAGCAATCAGCCCCAGCATTTT.

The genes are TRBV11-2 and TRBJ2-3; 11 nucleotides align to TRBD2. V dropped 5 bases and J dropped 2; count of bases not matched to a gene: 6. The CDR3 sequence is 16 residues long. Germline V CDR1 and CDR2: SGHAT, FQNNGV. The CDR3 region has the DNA TGTGCCAGCAGCCGTAGACTAGCGGGGAACACAGATACGCAGTATTTT. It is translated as CASSRRLAGNTDTQYF.

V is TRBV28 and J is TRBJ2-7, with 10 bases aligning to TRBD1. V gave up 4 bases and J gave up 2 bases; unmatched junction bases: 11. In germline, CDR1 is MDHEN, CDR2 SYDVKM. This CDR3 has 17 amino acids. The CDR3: CASSSYPGQGQAYEQYF. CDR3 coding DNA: TGTGCCAGCAGTTCATATCCGGGACAGGGGCAAGCCTACGAGCAGTACTTC.